This T cell receptor (beta chain) stems from a study of T cell responses to AZD1222 COVID-19 vaccine. Study-wide results and limits: Donors were mostly white British, more females; clonal diversity possibly underestimated.

Some clones are missing from TCRdb's copy, which holds only in-frame ones; the method was immunoSEQ multiplex PCR. The data show about 62,000 clones, with about 70% seen just once and about 14% held by the top ten. Note on this clone: The antigen remains unidentified.

CDR1 LGHDT and CDR2 YNNKEL come from the germline V gene (reference sequence). Trimming took 0 bases from V and 0 from J, leaving 9 bases between them. CDR3 length: 15 residues. This receptor was taken from an adult in good health. The gene calls are TRBV3-1 (or the pseudogene TRBV3-2) and TRBJ2-7, with TRBD2 as a possible D gene (5 bases). The input for sequencing was peripheral blood, taken on day 0 of AZD1222 vaccination. CDR3 sequence: CASSQDRTSSYEQYF. The CDR3, as DNA: TGTGCCAGCAGCCAAGACCGAACTAGCTCCTACGAGCAGTACTTC.